The rows below give T cell receptor beta chains drawn from one sample of a study of blood T cell repertoires in COVID-19. Repertoires were generated with immunoSEQ multiplex PCR, while TCRdb's copy carries only in-frame clones and drops some. The sample contains roughly 200,000 clones, 88% of which appear only once. Sequenced: peripheral blood. These receptors all stem from a man aged 65-85 years with acute or convalescent COVID-19. The CDR3 runs from the conserved cysteine through the conserved F or W. D genes are given only for firm matches. The listing skips clone size in some rows; elsewhere it reads once, few, many or a size class.

TRBJ1-2 | NA | NA | TRBV9 | TGTGCCAGCAGCCCGTACTCGGGGACTGGCTATGGCTACACCTTC | CASSPYSGTGYGYTF
TRBJ2-7 | NA | NA | TRBV6-5 | TGTGCCAGCAGTTACTCTGGGGGGGCCTCCTACGAGCAGTACTTC | CASSYSGGASYEQYF
TRBJ1-1 | NA | few | TRBV7-9 | TGTGCCAGCACGCCGGGTGCGAGCACTGAAGCTTTCTTT | CASTPGASTEAFF
TRBJ1-5 | TRBD1 | NA | TRBV6-1 | TGTGCCAGCAGTGAAGTGTGGCAGGGGGGCAATCAGCCCCAGCATTTT | CASSEVWQGGNQPQHF
TRBJ2-1 | TRBD1 | NA | TRBV5-6 | TGTGCCAGCAGCCCAGACAGGGCCGCGAACAATGAGCAGTTCTTC | CASSPDRAANNEQFF
TRBJ2-2 | TRBD1 | few | TRBV5-1 | TGCGCCAGCCGGGGACAGGGGACCAACACCGGGGAGCTGTTTTTT | CASRGQGTNTGELFF
TRBJ1-6 | NA | NA | TRBV28 | TGTGCCAGCAGTTTATCGGAGAGACCCCTCCACTTT | CASSLSERPLHF
TRBJ2-7 | NA | once | TRBV6-5 | TGTGCCAGCAGTTGGGACTGGAGCTACGAGCAGTACTTC | CASSWDWSYEQYF
TRBJ2-2 | TRBD2 | NA | TRBV10-3 | TGTGCCATCAGTGAGTCAAGCGGGAGTTCTGGCACCGGGGAGCTGTTTTTT | CAISESSGSSGTGELFF
TRBJ2-2 | TRBD1 | NA | TRBV5-4 | TGTGCCAGCAGCCTCGGACAGGGGGCTAACACCGGGGAGCTGTTTTTT | CASSLGQGANTGELFF
TRBJ2-7 | TRBD2 | NA | TRBV6-5 | TGTGCCAGCAGATATGGACTAGCGGGAGTCTACGAGCAGTACTTC | CASRYGLAGVYEQYF
TRBJ2-2 | TRBD2 | NA | TRBV5-1 | TGCGCCAGCAGCTTGGAGACGGGAGGGTCGACCGGGGAGCTGTTTTTT | CASSLETGGSTGELFF
TRBJ2-4 | TRBD2 | NA | TRBV19 | TGTGCCAGTAGTATAGTTGCGCTAGCGGGAGGGACAGTAGCCAAAAACATTCAGTACTTC | CASSIVALAGGTVAKNIQYF
TRBJ2-2 | TRBD2 | NA | TRBV19 | TGTGCCAGTAGGCCAGCGGGAGCAACCGGGGAGCTGTTTTTT | CASRPAGATGELFF
TRBJ2-3 | TRBD2 | once | TRBV7-2 | TGTGCCAGCAGCTTAGGGCTAGCGGGTACAGATACGCAGTATTTT | CASSLGLAGTDTQYF
TRBJ2-3 | TRBD2 | many | TRBV6-5 | TGTGCCAGCAGGCAAACCGGGACTAGCGGTACGCAGTATTTT | CASRQTGTSGTQYF
TRBJ1-6 | TRBD1 | few | TRBV18 | TGTGCCAGCTCACCGAGCGTCGTACAGGGGAATTCACCCCTCCACTTT | CASSPSVVQGNSPLHF
TRBJ1-2 | NA | NA | TRBV5-4 | TGTGCCAGCAGCTTGGTGTCAGGGAATGGCTACACCTTC | CASSLVSGNGYTF
TRBJ1-2 | TRBD1 | NA | TRBV30 | TGTGCCTGGAGTGTAGGGGGACAGGGGGCAGGCACCTTC | CAWSVGGQGAGTF
TRBJ2-1 | NA | NA | TRBV18 | TGTGCCAGCTCACCTGGGGCGAGGAATGAGCAGTTCTTC | CASSPGARNEQFF
TRBJ1-5 | NA | NA | TRBV4-1 | TGCGCCAGCAGCCAAGCCGGGGGCAATCAGCCCCAGCATTTT | CASSQAGGNQPQHF
TRBJ2-3 | NA | few | TRBV6-5 | TGTGCCATCAGGTCGGGTGGTGGCACAGATACGCAGTATTTT | CAIRSGGGTDTQYF
TRBJ1-4 | TRBD1 | NA | TRBV7-9 | TGTGCCAGCAGTATGGGACAGGGGCGTGAAAAACTGTTTTTT | CASSMGQGREKLFF
TRBJ2-3 | NA | NA | TRBV19 | TGTGCCAGTAAGAGACAGACCCTCACAGATACGCAGTATTTT | CASKRQTLTDTQYF
TRBJ2-2 | TRBD2 | once | TRBV6-1 | TGTGCCAGCAGTGACGTTAGCGGGAGTGGAGGCACCGGGGAGCTGTTTTTT | CASSDVSGSGGTGELFF
TRBJ2-3 | NA | NA | TRBV20-1 | TGCAGTGCTAGTAATTGGCAGGGGAGGGTCACAGATACGCAGTATTTT | CSASNWQGRVTDTQYF
TRBJ1-1 | NA | NA | TRBV28 | TGTGCCAGCAGTTCCCCAGGGGCCCCGAACACTGAAGCTTTCTTT | CASSSPGAPNTEAFF
TRBJ2-5 | TRBD1 | NA | TRBV5-1 | TGCGCCAGCAGCACTGGACAGGGCCAAGAGACCCAGTACTTC | CASSTGQGQETQYF
TRBJ2-3 | TRBD2 | NA | TRBV29-1 | TGCAGCGTCCCTGGGACTAGCGGAACCACAGATACGCAGTATTTT | CSVPGTSGTTDTQYF
TRBJ2-3 | NA | NA | TRBV29-1 | TGCAGCGTTCACGGTCTGCTAGTCACGGATACGCAGTATTTT | CSVHGLLVTDTQYF
TRBJ2-3 | TRBD2 | NA | TRBV30 | TGTGCCTGGAGTACGGGCGGGAGCGCAGATACGCAGTATTTT | CAWSTGGSADTQYF